One and the same sample provided the 11 T cell receptor beta chains below, sequenced in a study of tumor and adjacent non-tumor tissue in lung cancer. The library came from three nested PCR rounds adapted from ARM-PCR protocols. TCRdb re-called the multiplex PCR reads with MiXCR, one entry per CDR3 protein. The profile shows 200,000 to 250,000 distinct CDR3 sequences, about two thirds of them singletons. The template was RNA from unsorted bulk tissue. The sequenced sample was lung tumor tissue. These receptors were collected from a man aged 55 to 70 with non-small cell lung cancer.

A remark on this clonotype: Being one base from a much bigger clone, this may be a read error. The rearrangement joins TRBV4-3 to TRBJ2-3, with 7 bases matching TRBD2. The CDR3 consists of 16 residues. Germline V gives CDR1 LGHNA, CDR2 YSLEER. J lost 5 bases, V lost 1 base, and 9 bases had no gene match. Here the CDR3 reads CASSQGGGRGIDTQYF. CDR3 DNA sequence: TGCGCCAGCAGCCAAGGGGGCGGGAGAGGGATAGATACGCAGTATTTT.

Notes on this clonotype: A read error may be the cause here, since a much bigger clone is one base away. The rearrangement joins TRBV4-2 to TRBJ2-3; D unresolved. The length of the CDR3 is 14 residues. Germline CDR1 LGHNA, CDR2 YNFKEQ. The CDR3 sequence: CATSQDRTTDTQYF. Written as DNA, the CDR3 is TGTGCCACCAGCCAAGATAGGACCACAGATACGCAGTATTTT.

Remarks on this clonotype: This CDR3 is missing its conserved last phenylalanine or tryptophan, likely due to a read error. The chain joins TRBV20-1 to TRBJ2-7; 7 bases fit TRBD2. V shed 6 bases, J shed 4 bases, and the junction held 12 bases outside the gene matches. Germline CDR1 DFQATT, CDR2 SNEGSKA (reference sequence). CDR3 length: 14 amino acids. CDR3 region: CSAQTSSGRYEQYI. Written as DNA, the CDR3 is TGCAGTGCACAGACTAGCTCGGGGCGTTACGAGCAGTACATC.

This clonotype was counted a single time. As the CDR3 is not closed by the conserved phenylalanine or tryptophan, this likely results from a read error. This chain uses TRBV6-5 with TRBJ2-2; D remains unclear. V dropped 6 bases and J dropped 7 bases, with 6 bases sitting between them. The length of the CDR3 is 11 residues. Germline V gives CDR1 MNHEY, CDR2 SVGAGI. The CDR3 DNA is TGTGCCAGCAGCCTGTACGGGGAGCTGTTTTCC. Its translation: CASSLYGELFS.

Details on this clonotype: Sequence at one end of the junction differs from germline and may be a read error. The chain carries TRBV24-1 and TRBJ2-3, with TRBD2 as a possible D gene (6 bases). CDR1 is KGHDR, CDR2 SFDVKD, per germline. The CDR3 totals 13 residues. In nucleotides, the CDR3 is TGTGTCACCAGTCTAGGAGGGACAGATACGCAGTATTTT. It specifies CVTSLGGTDTQYF.

Remarks on this clonotype: No conserved phenylalanine or tryptophan ends this CDR3, so it is likely a read error. The V gene is TRBV6-2 or TRBV6-3, the J gene TRBJ2-5; 12 bases agree with TRBD2. With 6 bases clipped from V and 4 bases from J, the junction kept 6 bases outside the gene matches. The CDR3 is made up of 15 amino acids. The V gene's germline CDR1 is MNHEY and CDR2 SVGEGT. CDR3 loop: CASRGLAGLRETQYY. Here the CDR3 DNA reads TGTGCCAGCAGAGGACTAGCGGGATTGCGAGAGACCCAGTACTAC.

This clonotype was seen at least ten times. The V call is TRBV12-3 or TRBV12-4, the J call TRBJ2-3, with 7 bases lining up with TRBD2. The length of the CDR3 is 17 residues. Germline trimming cut 5 bases from V and 0 bases from J; bases unmatched to any gene: 11. DNA for the CDR3: TGTGCCAGCAGTGCGCCCCGAGCGGGATATAGCACAGATACGCAGTATTTT. Protein sequence: CASSAPRAGYSTDTQYF.

The chain uses TRBV4-2 and TRBJ2-7; D is unclear. The V end lost 0 bases, the J end lost 10 bases, and 16 bases lay between the germline ends. The CDR3 sequence is 14 residues long. Per germline, CDR1 LGHNA and CDR2 YNFKEQ. CDR3 nucleotide sequence: TGTGCCAGCAGCCAAGATTATGCCTCCCCAGATCAGTACTTC. Its translation: CASSQDYASPDQYF.

The CDR3 DNA reads as TGTGCCTGGAGTCTCACCGGGGCAGGGGATTCACCCCTCCACTTT. This sequence encodes CAWSLTGAGDSPLHF. The J gene is TRBJ1-6, the V gene TRBV30, with a tentative D call TRBD1 (6 bases). V shed 2 bases and J shed 8 bases, with 16 bases lying between them. Germline-derived CDR1 and CDR2 are GTSNPN and SVGIG (reference sequence). The CDR3 is made up of 15 amino acids.

The chain uses TRBV6-1 and TRBJ1-1; the D is unclear. The CDR3 runs to 16 residues. Germline V lookup: CDR1 MNHNS, CDR2 SASEGT. The germline V and J ends were trimmed by 2 bases and 3 bases, with 16 bases remaining between them. CDR3: CASSEPGLRGHTEAFF. CDR3 in DNA: TGTGCCAGCAGTGAACCAGGACTTCGAGGGCACACTGAAGCTTTCTTT.

Details on this clonotype: A much larger clonotype is one base distant, so this may be a read error. The chain uses TRBV6-6 and TRBJ2-2, with a weak D call TRBD2 (6 bases). The CDR3 contains 15 residues. Germline loops: CDR1 MNHNY, CDR2 SVGAGI (reference sequence). The CDR3 DNA reads as TGTACCAGCAGTTTTCCGGGACTGCAGGGCGGGGAGCTGTTTTTT. It codes for CTSSFPGLQGGELFF.